This T cell receptor beta chain was captured by sequencing in a study of blood T cell repertoires in COVID-19. Study-level information: The United States, Italy and Spain supplied acute and convalescent COVID-19 samples. Sample material is recorded as cDNA or gDNA derived from T cells, B-cell-depleted T cells, or PBMCs.

Assay used: immunoSEQ multiplex PCR; TCRdb lists only in-frame clones, some missing. The table shows roughly 160,000 clones, with 84% occurring only once. Seattle's enrolled individuals joined amid active infection and were then monitored longitudinally. CDR1 and CDR2 (germline): SGHAT, FQNNGV. With 5 bases removed from V and 6 bases from J, the gap between germline ends came to 15 bases. There are 14 residues in the CDR3. This receptor was taken from a woman aged 80 or older with COVID-19, enrolled during active disease. The J gene is TRBJ2-3, the V gene TRBV11-2; the D gene is possibly TRBD2 (6 bases). Material: peripheral blood. The CDR3 DNA reads TGTGCCAGCAGCATCAGACTAGAGGGGGATACGCAGTATTTT. Its translation is CASSIRLEGDTQYF.